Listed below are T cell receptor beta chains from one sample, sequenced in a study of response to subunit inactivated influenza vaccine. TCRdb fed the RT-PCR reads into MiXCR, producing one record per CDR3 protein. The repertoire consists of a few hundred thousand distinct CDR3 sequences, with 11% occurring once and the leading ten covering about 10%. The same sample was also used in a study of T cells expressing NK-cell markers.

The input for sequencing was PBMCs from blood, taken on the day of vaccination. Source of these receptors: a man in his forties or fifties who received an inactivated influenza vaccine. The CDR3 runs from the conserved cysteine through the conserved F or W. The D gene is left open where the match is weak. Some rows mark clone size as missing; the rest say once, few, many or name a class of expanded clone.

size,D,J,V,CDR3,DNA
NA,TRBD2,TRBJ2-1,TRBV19,CASIGLAGARNEQFF,TGTGCCAGTATCGGCCTAGCGGGAGCCCGCAATGAGCAGTTCTTC
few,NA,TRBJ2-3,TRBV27,CASSFTRLSDTQYF,TGTGCCAGCAGTTTCACCAGACTCTCGGATACGCAGTATTTT
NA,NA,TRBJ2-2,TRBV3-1,CASSQEGNKGLNTGELFF,TGTGCCAGCAGCCAAGAGGGCAACAAAGGCCTGAACACCGGGGAGCTGTTTTTT
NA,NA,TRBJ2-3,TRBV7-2,CASSRDSAARDTQYF,TGTGCCAGCAGCCGTGACAGTGCGGCGAGGGATACGCAGTATTTT
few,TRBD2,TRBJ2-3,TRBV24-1,CATSSGRSTDTQYF,TGTGCCACCTCTAGCGGACGAAGCACAGATACGCAGTATTTT
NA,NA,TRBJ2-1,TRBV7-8,CASSLSWGRQGEQFF,TGTGCCAGCTCCCTCTCATGGGGGAGGCAGGGTGAGCAGTTCTTC
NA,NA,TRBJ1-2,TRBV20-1,CSVRGQPNYGYTF,TGCAGTGTTAGAGGACAGCCGAACTATGGCTACACCTTC
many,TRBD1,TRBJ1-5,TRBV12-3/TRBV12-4,CASSQGAGQPQHF,TGTGCCAGCAGTCAGGGGGCGGGTCAGCCCCAGCATTTT
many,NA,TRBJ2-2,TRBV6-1,CASSGPGVTGELFF,TGTGCCAGCTCAGGCCCAGGGGTCACCGGGGAGCTGTTTTTT
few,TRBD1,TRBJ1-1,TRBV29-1,CSVLRQGNTEAFF,TGCAGCGTTCTCAGACAGGGGAACACTGAAGCTTTCTTT
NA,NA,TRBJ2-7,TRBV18,CASSPPAGSSYEQYF,TGTGCCAGCTCACCACCGGCGGGCAGCTCCTACGAGCAGTACTTC
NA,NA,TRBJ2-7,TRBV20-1,CSARDVTTSYEQYF,TGCAGTGCTAGAGACGTTACTACCTCCTACGAGCAGTACTTC
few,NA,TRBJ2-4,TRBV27,CASSFMDIQYF,TGTGCCAGCAGTTTTATGGACATTCAGTACTTC
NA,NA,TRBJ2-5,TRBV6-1,CASRPGPKETQYF,TGTGCCAGCAGGCCGGGACCTAAAGAGACCCAGTACTTC
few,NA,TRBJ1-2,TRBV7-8,CASSHGVDDGYTF,TGTGCCAGCAGCCATGGGGTCGATGATGGCTACACCTTC
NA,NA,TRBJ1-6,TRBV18,CASSPEISYNSPLHF,TGTGCCAGCTCACCCGAGATCTCCTATAATTCACCCCTCCACTTT
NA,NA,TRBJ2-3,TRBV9,CASSIASNTDTLYF,TGTGCCAGCTCAATAGCATCCAACACAGATACGCTGTATTTT
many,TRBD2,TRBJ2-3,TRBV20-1,CSAGSPLAGDSTDTQYF,TGCAGTGCTGGGTCCCCACTAGCGGGAGATAGCACAGATACGCAGTATTTT
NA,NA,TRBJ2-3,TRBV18,CASSRTQGDQVTQYF,TGTGCCAGCTCACGAACACAGGGTGACCAGGTTACGCAGTATTTT
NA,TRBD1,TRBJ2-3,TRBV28,CAGPPPKGAGTDTQYF,TGTGCCGGCCCCCCCCCGAAGGGGGCCGGCACAGATACGCAGTATTTT
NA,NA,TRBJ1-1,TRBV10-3,CAISESGNREAFF,TGTGCCATCAGTGAGTCGGGGAACAGGGAAGCTTTCTTT
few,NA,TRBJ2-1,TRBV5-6,CATSEGRFYNEQFF,TGTGCCACCTCCGAGGGACGGTTCTACAATGAGCAGTTCTTC
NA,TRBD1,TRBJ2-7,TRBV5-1,CASSLEGQSSYEQYF,TGCGCCAGCAGCTTGGAGGGACAGAGCTCCTACGAGCAGTACTTC
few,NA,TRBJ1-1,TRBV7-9,CASSLAGASTEAFF,TGTGCCAGCAGCTTAGCGGGTGCAAGCACTGAAGCTTTCTTT
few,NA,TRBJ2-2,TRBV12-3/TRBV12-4,CASSLWGGQVTGELFF,TGTGCCAGCAGTTTATGGGGAGGACAAGTCACCGGGGAGCTGTTTTTT
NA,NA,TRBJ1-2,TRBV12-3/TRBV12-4,CASSFSANYGYTF,TGTGCCAGCAGTTTCTCGGCCAACTATGGCTACACCTTC
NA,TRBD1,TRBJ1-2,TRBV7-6,CASSLDAGGYGYSF,TGTGCCAGCAGCTTAGATGCAGGGGGCTATGGCTACTCCTTC
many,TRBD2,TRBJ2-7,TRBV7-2,CASSLALTSGGYEQYF,TGTGCCAGCAGCTTAGCTCTCACTAGCGGTGGCTACGAGCAGTACTTC
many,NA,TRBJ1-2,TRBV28,CASSLAYGYTF,TGTGCCAGCAGCCTAGCCTATGGCTACACCTTC
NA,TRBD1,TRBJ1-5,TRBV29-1,CSVRTGGNQPQHF,TGCAGCGTAAGGACAGGCGGGAATCAGCCCCAGCATTTT
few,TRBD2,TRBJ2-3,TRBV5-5,CASSLSLGLAVTDTQYF,TGTGCCAGCAGCTTATCCCTGGGACTAGCGGTCACAGATACGCAGTATTTT
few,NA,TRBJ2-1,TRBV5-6,CASSLGGDQLEQFF,TGTGCCAGCAGCTTGGGGGGGGACCAACTTGAGCAGTTCTTC
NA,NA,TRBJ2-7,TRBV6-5,CASSSVRGAVYEQYF,TGTGCCAGCAGTTCCGTCCGGGGGGCCGTCTACGAGCAGTACTTC
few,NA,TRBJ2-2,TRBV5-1,CASSPVVTGELFF,TGCGCCAGCAGCCCAGTGGTAACCGGGGAGCTGTTTTTT
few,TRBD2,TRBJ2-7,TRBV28,CASLQSGGYEQYF,TGTGCCAGTCTACAGTCGGGAGGATACGAGCAGTACTTC
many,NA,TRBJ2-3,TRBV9,CASSPLVGVDTDTQYF,TGTGCCAGCAGCCCCCTTGTAGGGGTGGACACAGATACGCAGTATTTT
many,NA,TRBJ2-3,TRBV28,CASTTGHQSTDTQYF,TGTGCCAGCACCACGGGACACCAGAGCACAGATACGCAGTATTTT
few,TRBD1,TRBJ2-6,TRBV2,CASSPSTGGLAGANVLTF,TGTGCCAGCAGTCCTTCGACAGGGGGTCTCGCTGGGGCCAACGTCCTGACTTTC
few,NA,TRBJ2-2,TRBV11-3,CASSLLRGGELFF,TGTGCCAGCAGCTTATTAAGAGGCGGGGAGCTGTTTTTT
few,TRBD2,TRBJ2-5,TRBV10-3,CAISMTSGSGETQYF,TGTGCCATCAGTATGACTAGCGGGAGTGGTGAGACCCAGTACTTC
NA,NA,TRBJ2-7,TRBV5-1,CASSNDYEQYF,TGCGCCAGCAGCAACGACTACGAGCAGTACTTC
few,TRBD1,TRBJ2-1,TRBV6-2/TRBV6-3,CASSTGAVYNEQFF,TGTGCCAGCAGTACAGGGGCAGTTTACAATGAGCAGTTCTTC
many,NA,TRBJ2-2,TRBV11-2,CASSLLFGGELFF,TGTGCCAGCAGCTTATTGTTTGGCGGGGAGCTGTTTTTT
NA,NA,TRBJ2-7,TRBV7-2,CASSADHYEQYF,TGTGCCAGCAGCGCCGACCACTACGAGCAGTACTTC
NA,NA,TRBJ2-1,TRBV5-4,CASSLMGRRGNEQFF,TGTGCCAGCAGCTTGATGGGTAGAAGAGGCAATGAGCAGTTCTTC
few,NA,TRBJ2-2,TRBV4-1,CASSWKDSNTGELFF,TGCGCCAGCAGCTGGAAGGACTCGAACACCGGGGAGCTGTTTTTT
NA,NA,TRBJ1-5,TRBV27,CASSRQFNQPQHF,TGTGCCAGCAGTCGACAGTTCAATCAGCCCCAGCATTTT
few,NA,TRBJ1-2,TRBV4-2,CASSQFYGYTF,TGTGCCAGCAGCCAGTTCTATGGCTACACCTTC
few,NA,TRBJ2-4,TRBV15,CATTGPGDAKNIQYF,TGTGCCACAACAGGCCCCGGCGACGCCAAAAACATTCAGTACTTC
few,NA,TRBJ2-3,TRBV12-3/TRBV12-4,CASRFGGADTQYF,TGTGCCAGCAGATTCGGCGGGGCAGATACGCAGTATTTT
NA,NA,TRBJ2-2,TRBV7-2,CASSLVAGSGTGELFF,TGTGCCAGCAGCTTAGTTGCGGGATCCGGCACCGGGGAGCTGTTTTTT
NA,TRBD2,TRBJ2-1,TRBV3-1,CASSQEFAGGTYLSYNEQFF,TGTGCCAGCAGCCAAGAGTTTGCGGGGGGGACCTACCTCTCCTACAATGAGCAGTTCTTC